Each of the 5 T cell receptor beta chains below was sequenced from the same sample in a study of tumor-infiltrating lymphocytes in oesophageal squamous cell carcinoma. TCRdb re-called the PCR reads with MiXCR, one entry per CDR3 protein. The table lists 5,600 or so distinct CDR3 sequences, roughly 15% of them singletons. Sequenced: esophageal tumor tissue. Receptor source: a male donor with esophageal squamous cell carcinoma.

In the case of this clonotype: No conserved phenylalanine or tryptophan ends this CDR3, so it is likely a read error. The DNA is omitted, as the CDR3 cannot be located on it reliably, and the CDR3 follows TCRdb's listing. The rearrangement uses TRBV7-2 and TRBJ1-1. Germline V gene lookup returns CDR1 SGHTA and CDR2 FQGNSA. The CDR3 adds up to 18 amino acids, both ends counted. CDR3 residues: CASRPEGPSSYNEQFFWP.

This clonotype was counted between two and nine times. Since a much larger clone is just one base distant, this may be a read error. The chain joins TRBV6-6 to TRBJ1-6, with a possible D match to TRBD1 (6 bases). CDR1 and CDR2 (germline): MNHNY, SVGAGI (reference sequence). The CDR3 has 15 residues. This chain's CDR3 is CASSEGGSYNSALHF. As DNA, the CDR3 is TGTGCCAGCAGTGAGGGGGGCAGCTATAATTCAGCCCTCCACTTT.

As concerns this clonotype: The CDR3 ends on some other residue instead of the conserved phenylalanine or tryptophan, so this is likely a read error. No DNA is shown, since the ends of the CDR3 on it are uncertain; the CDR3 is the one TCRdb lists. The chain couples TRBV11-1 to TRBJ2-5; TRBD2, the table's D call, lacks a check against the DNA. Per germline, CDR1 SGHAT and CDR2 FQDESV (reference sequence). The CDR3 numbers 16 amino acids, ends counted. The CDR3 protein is CASSYRDSNYGYTFGS.

The CDR3 sequence is CASRLTGAPTRKNEQFF. As DNA, the CDR3 is TGTGCCAGCAGGCTGACAGGGGCCCCTACAAGGAAGAATGAGCAGTTCTTC. V gene TRBV2 combines with J gene TRBJ2-1; the match to TRBD1 covers 8 bases. Trimming cost V 6 bases and J 7 bases; bases outside gene matches: 17. From germline, CDR1 is SNHLY and CDR2 FYNNEI. The length of the CDR3 is 17 residues. Looking up the rest from reference TRBV2 and TRBJ2-1 gives the full variable domain: EPEVTQTPSHQVTQMGQEVILRCVPISNHLYFYWYRQILGQKVEFLVSFYNNEISEKSEIFDDQFSVERPDGSNFTLKIRSTKLEDSAMYFCASRLTGAPTRKNEQFFGPGTRLTVL.

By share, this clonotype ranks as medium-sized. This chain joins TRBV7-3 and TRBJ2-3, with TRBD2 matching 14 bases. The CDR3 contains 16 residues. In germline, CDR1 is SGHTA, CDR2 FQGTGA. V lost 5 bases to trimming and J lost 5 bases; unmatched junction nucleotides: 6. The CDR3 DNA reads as TGTGCCAGCAGCGTGGGGACTAGCGGGGGCGGAGATACGCAGTATTTT. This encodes CASSVGTSGGGDTQYF.